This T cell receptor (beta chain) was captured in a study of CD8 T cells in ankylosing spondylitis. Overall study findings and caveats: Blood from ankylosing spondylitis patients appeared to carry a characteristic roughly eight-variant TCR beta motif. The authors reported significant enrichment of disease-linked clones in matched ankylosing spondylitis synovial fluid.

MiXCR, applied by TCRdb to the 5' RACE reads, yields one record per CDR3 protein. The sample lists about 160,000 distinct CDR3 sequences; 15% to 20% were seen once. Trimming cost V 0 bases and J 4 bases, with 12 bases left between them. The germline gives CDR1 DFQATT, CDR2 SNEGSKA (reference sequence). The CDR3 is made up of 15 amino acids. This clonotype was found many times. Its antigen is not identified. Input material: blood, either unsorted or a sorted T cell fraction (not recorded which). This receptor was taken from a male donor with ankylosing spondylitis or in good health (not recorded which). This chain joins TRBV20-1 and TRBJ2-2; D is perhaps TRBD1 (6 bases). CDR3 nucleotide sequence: TGCAGTGCTAGAGATATCGGGACAACCACCGGGGAGCTGTTTTTT. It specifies CSARDIGTTTGELFF.